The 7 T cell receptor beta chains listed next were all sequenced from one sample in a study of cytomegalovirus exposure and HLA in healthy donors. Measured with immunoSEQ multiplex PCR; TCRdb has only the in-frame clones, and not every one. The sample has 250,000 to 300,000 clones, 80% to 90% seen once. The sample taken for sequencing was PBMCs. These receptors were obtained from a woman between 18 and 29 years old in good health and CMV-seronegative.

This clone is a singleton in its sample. Here the CDR3 DNA reads TGTGCCAGCAGCTTAGCCCTGACAGGGATGAACACCGGGGAGCTGTTTTTT. Protein sequence: CASSLALTGMNTGELFF. The V call is TRBV11-1, the J call TRBJ2-2; the match to TRBD1 covers 7 bases. CDR3 size: 17 residues. V was pared by 0 bases and J by 1 base, with 5 bases of the junction left unmatched. CDR1 is SGHAT, CDR2 FQDESV, per germline (reference sequence).

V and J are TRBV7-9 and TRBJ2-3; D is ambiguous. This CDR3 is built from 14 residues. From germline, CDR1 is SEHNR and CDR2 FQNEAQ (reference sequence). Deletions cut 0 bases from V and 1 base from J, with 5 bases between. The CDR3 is CASSLAVGTDTQYF. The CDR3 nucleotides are TGTGCCAGCAGCTTAGCTGTCGGCACAGATACGCAGTATTTT.

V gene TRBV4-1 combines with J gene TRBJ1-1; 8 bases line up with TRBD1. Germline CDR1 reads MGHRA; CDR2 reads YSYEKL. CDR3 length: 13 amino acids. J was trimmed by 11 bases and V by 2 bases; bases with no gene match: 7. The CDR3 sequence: CASSQQGAREAFF. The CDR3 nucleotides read TGCGCCAGCAGCCAACAGGGGGCCAGGGAGGCTTTCTTT.

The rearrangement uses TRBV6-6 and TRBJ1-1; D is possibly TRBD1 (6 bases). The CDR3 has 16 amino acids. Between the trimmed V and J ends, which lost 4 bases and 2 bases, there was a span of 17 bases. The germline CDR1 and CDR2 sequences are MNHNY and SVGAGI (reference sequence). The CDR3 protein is CASSLLAGQPNTEAFF. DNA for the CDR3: TGTGCCAGCAGTTTACTCGCCGGACAGCCTAACACTGAAGCTTTCTTT.

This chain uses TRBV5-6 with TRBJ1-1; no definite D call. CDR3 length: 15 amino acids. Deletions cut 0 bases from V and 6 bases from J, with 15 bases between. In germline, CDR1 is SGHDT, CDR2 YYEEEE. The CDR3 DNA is TGTGCCAGCAGCTTGGTACCGAGTCTGGGCGCTGAAGCTTTCTTT. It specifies CASSLVPSLGAEAFF.

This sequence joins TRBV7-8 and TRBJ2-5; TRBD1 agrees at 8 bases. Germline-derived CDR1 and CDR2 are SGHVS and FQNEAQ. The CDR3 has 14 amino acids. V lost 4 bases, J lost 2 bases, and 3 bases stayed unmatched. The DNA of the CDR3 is TGTGCCAGCAGCTACGGACAGGGTCAAGAGACCCAGTACTTC. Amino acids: CASSYGQGQETQYF.

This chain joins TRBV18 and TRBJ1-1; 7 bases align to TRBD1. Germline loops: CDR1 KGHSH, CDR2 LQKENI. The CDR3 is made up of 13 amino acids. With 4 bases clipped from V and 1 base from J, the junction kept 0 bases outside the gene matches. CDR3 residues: CASSRDRNTEAFF. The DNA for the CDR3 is TGTGCCAGCTCACGGGACAGGAACACTGAAGCTTTCTTT.